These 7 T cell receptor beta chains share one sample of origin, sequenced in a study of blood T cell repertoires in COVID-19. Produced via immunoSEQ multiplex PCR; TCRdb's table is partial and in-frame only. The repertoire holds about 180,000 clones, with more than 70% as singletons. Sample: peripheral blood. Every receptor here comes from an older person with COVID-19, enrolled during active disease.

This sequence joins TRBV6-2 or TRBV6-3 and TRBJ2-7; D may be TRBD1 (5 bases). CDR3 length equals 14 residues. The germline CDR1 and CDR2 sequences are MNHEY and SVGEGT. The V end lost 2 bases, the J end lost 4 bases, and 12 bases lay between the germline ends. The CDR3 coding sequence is TGTGCCAGCAGTTACATAGTAAGGGGATACGAGCAGTACTTC. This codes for CASSYIVRGYEQYF.

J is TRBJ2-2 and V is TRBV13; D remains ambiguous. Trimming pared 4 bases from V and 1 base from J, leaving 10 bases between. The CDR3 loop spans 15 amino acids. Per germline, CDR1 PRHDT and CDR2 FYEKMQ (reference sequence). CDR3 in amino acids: CASSSLVRNTGELFF. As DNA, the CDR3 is TGTGCCAGCAGCTCCCTAGTGCGGAACACCGGGGAGCTGTTTTTT.

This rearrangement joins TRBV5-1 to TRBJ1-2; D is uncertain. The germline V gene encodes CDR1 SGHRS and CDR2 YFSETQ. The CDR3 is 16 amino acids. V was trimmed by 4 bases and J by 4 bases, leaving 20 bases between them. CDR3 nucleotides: TGCGCCAGCAGCAACCCCGGGTCCCGGCAGACCTATGGCTACACCTTC. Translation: CASSNPGSRQTYGYTF.

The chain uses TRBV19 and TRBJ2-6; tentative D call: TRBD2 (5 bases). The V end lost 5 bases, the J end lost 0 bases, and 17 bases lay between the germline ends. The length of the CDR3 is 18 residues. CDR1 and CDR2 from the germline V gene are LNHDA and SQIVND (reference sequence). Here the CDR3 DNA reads TGTGCCAGTAGTCTACACGGACTTTCCGACTCTGGGGCCAACGTCCTGACTTTC. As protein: CASSLHGLSDSGANVLTF.

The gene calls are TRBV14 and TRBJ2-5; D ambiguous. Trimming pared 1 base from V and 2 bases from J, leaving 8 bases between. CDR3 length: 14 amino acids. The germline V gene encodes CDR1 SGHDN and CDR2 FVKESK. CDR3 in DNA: TGTGCCAGCAGCCAAGTTTCCAGTCAAGAGACCCAGTACTTC. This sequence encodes CASSQVSSQETQYF.

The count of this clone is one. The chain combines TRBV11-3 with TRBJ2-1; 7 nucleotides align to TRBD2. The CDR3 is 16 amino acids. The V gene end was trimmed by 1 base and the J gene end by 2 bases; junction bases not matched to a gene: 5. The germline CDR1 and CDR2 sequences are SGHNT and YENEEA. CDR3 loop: CASSLGRGGTYNEQFF. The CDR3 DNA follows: TGTGCCAGCAGCTTAGGCCGCGGGGGAACCTACAATGAGCAGTTCTTC.

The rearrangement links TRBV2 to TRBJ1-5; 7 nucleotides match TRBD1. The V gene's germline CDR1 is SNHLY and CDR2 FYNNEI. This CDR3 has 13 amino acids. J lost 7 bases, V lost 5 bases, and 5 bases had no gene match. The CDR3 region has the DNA TGTGCCAGCAGTAACAGGGGTGCCCAGCCCCAGCATTTT. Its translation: CASSNRGAQPQHF.